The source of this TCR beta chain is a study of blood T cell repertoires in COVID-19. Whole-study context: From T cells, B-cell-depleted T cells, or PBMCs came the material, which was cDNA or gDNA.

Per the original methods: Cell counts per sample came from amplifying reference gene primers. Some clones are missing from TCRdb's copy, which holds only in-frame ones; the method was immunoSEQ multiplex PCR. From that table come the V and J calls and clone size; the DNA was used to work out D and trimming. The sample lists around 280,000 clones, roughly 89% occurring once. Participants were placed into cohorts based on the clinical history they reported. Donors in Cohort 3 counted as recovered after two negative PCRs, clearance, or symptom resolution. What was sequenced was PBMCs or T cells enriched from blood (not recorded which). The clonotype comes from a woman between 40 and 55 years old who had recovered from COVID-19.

CDR3 in amino acids: CASSLWTANYGYTF. CDR3 bases: TGTGCCAGCAGCTTATGGACAGCCAACTATGGCTACACCTTC. The chain combines TRBV7-8 with TRBJ1-2; D may be TRBD1 (6 bases). Germline V gene data show CDR1 as SGHVS and CDR2 as FQNEAQ. The V end was cut by 2 bases, the J end by 2 bases, with 9 bases between. This CDR3 is 14 amino acids long.